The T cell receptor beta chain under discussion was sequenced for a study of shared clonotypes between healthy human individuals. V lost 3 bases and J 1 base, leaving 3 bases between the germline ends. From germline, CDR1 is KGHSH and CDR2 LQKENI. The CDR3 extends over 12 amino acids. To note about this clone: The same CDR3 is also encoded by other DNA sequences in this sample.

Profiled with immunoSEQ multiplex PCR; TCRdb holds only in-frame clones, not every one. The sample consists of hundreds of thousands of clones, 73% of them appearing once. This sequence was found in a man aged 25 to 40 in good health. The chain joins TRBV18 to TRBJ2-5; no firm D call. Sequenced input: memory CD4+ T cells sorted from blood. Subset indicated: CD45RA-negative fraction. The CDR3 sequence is CASSPGQETQYF. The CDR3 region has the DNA TGTGCCAGCTCACCCGGCCAAGAGACCCAGTACTTC.